This TCR beta chain was observed in a study of T-cell memory formation after mild COVID-19. The overall study: TCR clusters were mostly donor specific.

TCRdb reanalysed the 5' RACE reads using MiXCR and keeps one entry per CDR3 protein. The sample lists hundreds of thousands of distinct CDR3 sequences, about 20% occurring once. The sequenced material came from PBMCs or a T cell subset sorted from them (not recorded which). The clonotype originates from an adult woman who had mild COVID-19 (a few samples of this study predate the infection). Cell type and time point are not known.

The DNA for the CDR3 is TGTGCCAGCAGCCCGAGGACGCAAGAGACCCAGTACTTC. It encodes CASSPRTQETQYF. The chain couples TRBV3-1 to TRBJ2-5; D ambiguous. V dropped 4 bases and J dropped 2 bases, with 8 bases sitting between them. Per the germline V gene, CDR1 is LGHDT and CDR2 is YNNKEL (reference sequence). CDR3 length: 13 amino acids.